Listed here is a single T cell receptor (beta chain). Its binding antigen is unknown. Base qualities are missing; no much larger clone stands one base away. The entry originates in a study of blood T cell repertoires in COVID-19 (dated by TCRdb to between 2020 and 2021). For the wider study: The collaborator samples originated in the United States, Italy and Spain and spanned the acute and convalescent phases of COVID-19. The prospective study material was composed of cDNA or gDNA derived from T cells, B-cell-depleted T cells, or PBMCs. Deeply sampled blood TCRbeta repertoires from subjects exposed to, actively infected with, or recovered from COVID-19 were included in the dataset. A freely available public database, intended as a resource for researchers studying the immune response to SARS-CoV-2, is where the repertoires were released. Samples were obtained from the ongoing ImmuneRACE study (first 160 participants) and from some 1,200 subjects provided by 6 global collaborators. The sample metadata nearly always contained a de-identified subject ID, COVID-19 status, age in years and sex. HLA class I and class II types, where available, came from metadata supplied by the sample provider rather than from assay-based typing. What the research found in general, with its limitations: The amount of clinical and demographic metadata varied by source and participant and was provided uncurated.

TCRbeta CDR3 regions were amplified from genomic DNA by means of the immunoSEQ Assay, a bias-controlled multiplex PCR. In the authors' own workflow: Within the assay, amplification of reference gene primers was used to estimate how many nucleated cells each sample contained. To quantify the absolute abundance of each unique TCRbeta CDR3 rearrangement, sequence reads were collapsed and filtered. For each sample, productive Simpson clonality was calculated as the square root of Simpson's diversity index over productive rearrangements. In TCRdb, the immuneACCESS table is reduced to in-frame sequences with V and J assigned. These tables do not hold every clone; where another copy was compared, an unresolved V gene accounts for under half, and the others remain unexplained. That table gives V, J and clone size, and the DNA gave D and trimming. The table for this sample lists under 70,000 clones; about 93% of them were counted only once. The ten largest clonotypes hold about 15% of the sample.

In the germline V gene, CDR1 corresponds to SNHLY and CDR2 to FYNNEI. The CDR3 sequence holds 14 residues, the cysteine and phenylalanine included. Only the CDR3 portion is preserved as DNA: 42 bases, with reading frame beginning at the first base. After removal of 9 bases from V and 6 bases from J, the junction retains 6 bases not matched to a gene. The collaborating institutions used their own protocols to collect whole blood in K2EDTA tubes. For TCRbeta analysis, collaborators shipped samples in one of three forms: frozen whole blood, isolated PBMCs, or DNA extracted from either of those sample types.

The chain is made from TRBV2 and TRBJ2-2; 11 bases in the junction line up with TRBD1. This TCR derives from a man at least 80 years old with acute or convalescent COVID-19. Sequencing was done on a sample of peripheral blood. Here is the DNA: TGTGCCAGGGGACAGGGGGGAGAGTCCGGGGAGCTGTTTTTT. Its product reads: CARGQGGESGELFF.